This TCR beta chain appears in the sequencing data of a study of T cells in Graves' hyperthyroidism and ophthalmopathy. It was RNA transcripts that yielded the amplified TCR beta CDR3 regions. Carried out on the TCR CDR3, a first-round RT-PCR used the HTBI primer set. In TCRdb, the multiplex PCR reads were re-called with MiXCR into one record per CDR3 protein. The sample consists of some 350,000 distinct CDR3 sequences, about a fifth of them appearing once. The study left out patients who had uncontrolled infection, other autoimmune disease, pregnancy or lactation. This CDR3 region has 16 residues. Germline assignment: CDR1 DFQATT and CDR2 SNEGSKA (reference sequence). V lost 0 bases, J lost 4 bases, and 7 bases stayed unmatched. This clonotype was detected many times.

The receptor was isolated from a woman younger than 30 with Graves' hyperthyroidism. The specimen sequenced was blood. The gene calls are TRBV20-1 and TRBJ2-5; 11 bases are shared with TRBD1. The DNA for the CDR3 is TGCAGTGCTAGAGATGGGGGACAGGGGGAAATAGAGACCCAGTACTTC. It translates to CSARDGGQGEIETQYF.